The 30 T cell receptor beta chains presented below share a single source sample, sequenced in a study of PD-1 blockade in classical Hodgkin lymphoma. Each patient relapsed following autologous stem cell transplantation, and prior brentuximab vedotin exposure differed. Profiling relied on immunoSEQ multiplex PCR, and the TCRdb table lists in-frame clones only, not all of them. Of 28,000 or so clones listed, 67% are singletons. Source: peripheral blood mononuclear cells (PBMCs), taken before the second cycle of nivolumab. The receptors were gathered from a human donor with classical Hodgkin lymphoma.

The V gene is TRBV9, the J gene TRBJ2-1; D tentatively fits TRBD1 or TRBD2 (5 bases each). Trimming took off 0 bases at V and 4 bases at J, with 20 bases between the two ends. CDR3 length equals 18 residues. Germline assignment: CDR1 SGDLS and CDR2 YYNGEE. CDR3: CASSVGLVLPGGYNEQFF. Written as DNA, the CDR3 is TGTGCCAGCAGCGTAGGGTTGGTGCTACCTGGGGGTTACAATGAGCAGTTCTTC.

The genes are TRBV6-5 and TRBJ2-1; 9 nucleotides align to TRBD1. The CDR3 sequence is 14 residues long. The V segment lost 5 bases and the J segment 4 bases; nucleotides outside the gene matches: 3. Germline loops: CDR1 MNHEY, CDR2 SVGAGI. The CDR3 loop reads CASSQQGAYNEQFF. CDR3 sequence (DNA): TGTGCCAGCAGTCAACAGGGGGCGTACAATGAGCAGTTCTTC.

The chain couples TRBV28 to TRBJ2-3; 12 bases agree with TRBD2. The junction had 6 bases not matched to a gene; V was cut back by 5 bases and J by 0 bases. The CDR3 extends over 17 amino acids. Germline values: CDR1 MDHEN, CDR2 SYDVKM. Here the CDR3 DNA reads TGTGCCAGCAGTAAGACTAGCGGGGGCCTAAGCACAGATACGCAGTATTTT. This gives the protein CASSKTSGGLSTDTQYF.

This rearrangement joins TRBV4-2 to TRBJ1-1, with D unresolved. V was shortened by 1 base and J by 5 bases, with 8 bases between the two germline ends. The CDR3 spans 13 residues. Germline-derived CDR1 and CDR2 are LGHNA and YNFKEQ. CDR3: CASSQAEGTEAFF. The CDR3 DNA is TGTGCCAGCAGCCAAGCGGAGGGAACTGAAGCTTTCTTT.

CDR3 bases: TGTGCCTGGTGGGCTAGCGGGGGGACAGATACGCAGTATTTT. Translating gives CAWWASGGTDTQYF. This chain links TRBV30 with TRBJ2-3; 11 bases align to TRBD2. CDR3 length: 14 residues. Germline trimming cut 5 bases from V and 3 bases from J; bases unmatched to any gene: 4. The V gene's germline CDR1 is GTSNPN and CDR2 SVGIG (reference sequence). Complete variable domain (other parts from reference TRBV30 and TRBJ2-3): SQTIHQWPATLVQPVGSPLSLECTVEGTSNPNLYWYRQAAGRGLQLLFYSVGIGQISSEVPQNLSASRPQDRQFILSSKKLLLSDSGFYLCAWWASGGTDTQYFGPGTRLTVL.

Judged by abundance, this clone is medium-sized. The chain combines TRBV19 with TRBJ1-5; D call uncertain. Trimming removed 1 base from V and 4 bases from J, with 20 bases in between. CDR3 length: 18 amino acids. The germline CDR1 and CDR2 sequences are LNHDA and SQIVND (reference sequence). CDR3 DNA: TGTGCCAGTAGTATAGGCTGGCAGGTTGTCGGACGTAATCAGCCCCAGCATTTT. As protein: CASSIGWQVVGRNQPQHF.

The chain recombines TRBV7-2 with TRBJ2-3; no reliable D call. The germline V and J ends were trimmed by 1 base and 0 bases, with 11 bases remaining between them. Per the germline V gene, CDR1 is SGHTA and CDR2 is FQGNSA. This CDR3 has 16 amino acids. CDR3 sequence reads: CASSLEGGISTDTQYF. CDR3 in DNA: TGTGCCAGCAGCTTAGAAGGCGGCATCAGCACAGATACGCAGTATTTT. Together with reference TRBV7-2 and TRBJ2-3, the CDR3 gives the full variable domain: GAGVSQSPSNKVTEKGKDVELRCDPISGHTALYWYRQSLGQGLEFLIYFQGNSAPDKSGLPSDRFSAERTGGSVSTLTIQRTQQEDSAVYLCASSLEGGISTDTQYFGPGTRLTVL.

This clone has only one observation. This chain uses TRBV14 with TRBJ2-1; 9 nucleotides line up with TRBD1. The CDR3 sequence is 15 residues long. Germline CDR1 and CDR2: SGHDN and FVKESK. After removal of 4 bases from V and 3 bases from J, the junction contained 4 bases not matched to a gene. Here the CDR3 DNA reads TGTGCCAGCAGCCCGAGGACAGGGGACTACAATGAGCAGTTCTTC. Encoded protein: CASSPRTGDYNEQFF. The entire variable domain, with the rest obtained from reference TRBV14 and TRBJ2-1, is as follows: EAGVTQFPSHSVIEKGQTVTLRCDPISGHDNLYWYRRVMGKEIKFLLHFVKESKQDESGMPNNRFLAERTGGTYSTLKVQPAELEDSGVYFCASSPRTGDYNEQFFGPGTRLTVL.

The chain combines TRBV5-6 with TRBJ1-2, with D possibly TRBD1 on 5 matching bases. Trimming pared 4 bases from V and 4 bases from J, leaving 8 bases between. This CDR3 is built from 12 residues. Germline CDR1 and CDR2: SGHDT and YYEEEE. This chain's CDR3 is CASSDSPYGYTF. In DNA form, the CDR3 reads TGTGCCAGCAGCGACAGTCCCTATGGCTACACCTTC.

This CDR3 reads CASSLGGRLVTDTQYF. DNA of the CDR3: TGTGCCAGTAGCTTGGGGGGGAGGCTGGTCACAGATACGCAGTATTTT. This rearrangement joins TRBV19 to TRBJ2-3, with 7 bases fitting TRBD2. The length of the CDR3 is 16 residues. V gave up 6 bases and J gave up 2 bases; unmatched junction bases: 11. The germline CDR1 and CDR2 sequences are LNHDA and SQIVND (reference sequence). Looking up the rest from reference TRBV19 and TRBJ2-3 gives the full variable domain: DGGITQSPKYLFRKEGQNVTLSCEQNLNHDAMYWYRQDPGQGLRLIYYSQIVNDFQKGDIAEGYSVSREKKESFPLTVTSAQKNPTAFYLCASSLGGRLVTDTQYFGPGTRLTVL.

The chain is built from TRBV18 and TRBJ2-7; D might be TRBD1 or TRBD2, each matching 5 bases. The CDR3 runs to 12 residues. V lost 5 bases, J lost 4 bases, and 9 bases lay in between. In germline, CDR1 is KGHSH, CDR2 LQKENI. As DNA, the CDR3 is TGTGCCAGCTCAACGGGACCGTACGAGCAGTACTTC. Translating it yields CASSTGPYEQYF. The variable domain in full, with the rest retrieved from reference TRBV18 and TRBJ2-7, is NAGVMQNPRHLVRRRGQEARLRCSPMKGHSHVYWYRQLPEEGLKFMVYLQKENIIDESGMPKERFSAEFPKEGPSILRIQQVVRGDSAAYFCASSTGPYEQYFGPGTRLTVT.

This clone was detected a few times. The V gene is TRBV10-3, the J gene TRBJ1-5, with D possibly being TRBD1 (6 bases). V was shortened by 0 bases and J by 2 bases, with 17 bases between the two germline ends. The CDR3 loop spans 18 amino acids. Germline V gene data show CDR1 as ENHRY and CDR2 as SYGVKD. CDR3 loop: CAISESIMAGVGNQPQHF. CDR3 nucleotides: TGTGCCATCAGTGAGTCAATAATGGCAGGGGTGGGCAATCAGCCCCAGCATTTT.

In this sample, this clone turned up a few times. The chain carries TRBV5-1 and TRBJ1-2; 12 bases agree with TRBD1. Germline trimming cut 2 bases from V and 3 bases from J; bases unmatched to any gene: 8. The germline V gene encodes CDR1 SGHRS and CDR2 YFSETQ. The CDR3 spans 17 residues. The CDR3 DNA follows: TGCGCCAGCAGCTTCCCGGGACAGGGGGCTGGCGACTATGGCTACACCTTC. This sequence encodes CASSFPGQGAGDYGYTF.

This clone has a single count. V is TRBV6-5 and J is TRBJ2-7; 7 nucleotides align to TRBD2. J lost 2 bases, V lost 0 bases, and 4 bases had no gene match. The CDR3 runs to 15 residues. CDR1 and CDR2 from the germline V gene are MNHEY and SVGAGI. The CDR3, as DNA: TGTGCCAGCAGTTACTCAGCGGGAAGGGCCTACGAGCAGTACTTC. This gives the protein CASSYSAGRAYEQYF.

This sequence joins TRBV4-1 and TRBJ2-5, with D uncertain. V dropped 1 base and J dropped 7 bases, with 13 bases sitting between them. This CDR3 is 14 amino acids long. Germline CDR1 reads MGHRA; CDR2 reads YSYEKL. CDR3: CASSQGEASGTQYF. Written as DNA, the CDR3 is TGCGCCAGCAGCCAAGGGGAAGCGTCAGGGACCCAGTACTTC.

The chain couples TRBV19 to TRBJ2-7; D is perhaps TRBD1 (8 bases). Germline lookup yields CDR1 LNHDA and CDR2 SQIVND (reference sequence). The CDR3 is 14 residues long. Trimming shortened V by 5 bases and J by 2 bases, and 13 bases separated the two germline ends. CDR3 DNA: TGTGCCAGTAGTCAGCGGGACAGGACCTACGAGCAGTACTTC. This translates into CASSQRDRTYEQYF.

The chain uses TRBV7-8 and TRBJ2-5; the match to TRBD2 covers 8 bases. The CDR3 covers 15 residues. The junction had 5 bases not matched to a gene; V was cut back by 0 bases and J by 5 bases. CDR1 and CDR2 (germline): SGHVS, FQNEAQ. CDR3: CASSLALTGGETQYF. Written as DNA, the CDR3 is TGTGCCAGCAGCTTAGCGCTGACGGGGGGGGAGACCCAGTACTTC.

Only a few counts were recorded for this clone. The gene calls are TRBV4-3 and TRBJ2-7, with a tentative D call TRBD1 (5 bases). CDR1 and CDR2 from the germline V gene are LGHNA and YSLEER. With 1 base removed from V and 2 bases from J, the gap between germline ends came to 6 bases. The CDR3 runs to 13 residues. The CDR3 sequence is CASSQGQTYEQYF. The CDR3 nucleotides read TGCGCCAGCAGCCAAGGACAGACCTACGAGCAGTACTTC.

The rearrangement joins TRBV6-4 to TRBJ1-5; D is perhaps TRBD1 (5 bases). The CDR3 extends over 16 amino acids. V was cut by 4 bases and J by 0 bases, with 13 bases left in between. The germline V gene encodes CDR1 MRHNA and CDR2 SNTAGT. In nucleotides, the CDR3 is TGTGCCAGCAGTGTCAGGGAACCCCATAGCAATCAGCCCCAGCATTTT. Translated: CASSVREPHSNQPQHF.

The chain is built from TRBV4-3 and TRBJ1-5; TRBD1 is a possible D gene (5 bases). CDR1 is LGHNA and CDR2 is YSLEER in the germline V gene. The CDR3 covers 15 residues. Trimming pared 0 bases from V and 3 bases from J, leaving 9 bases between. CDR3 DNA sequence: TGCGCCAGCAGCCAAGAATCGGGGCCCAATCAGCCCCAGCATTTT. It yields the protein CASSQESGPNQPQHF.

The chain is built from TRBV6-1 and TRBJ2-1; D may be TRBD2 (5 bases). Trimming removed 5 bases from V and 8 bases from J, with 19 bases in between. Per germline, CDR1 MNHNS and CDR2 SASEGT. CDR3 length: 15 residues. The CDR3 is CASSLSGLQLDEQFF. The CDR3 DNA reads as TGTGCCAGCAGTCTCAGCGGACTTCAACTGGATGAGCAGTTCTTC.

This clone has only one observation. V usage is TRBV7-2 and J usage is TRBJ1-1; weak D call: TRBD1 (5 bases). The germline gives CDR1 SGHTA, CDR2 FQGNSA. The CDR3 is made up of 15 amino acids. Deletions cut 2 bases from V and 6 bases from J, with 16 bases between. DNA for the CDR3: TGTGCCAGCAGCTTATATTGGGGGAGTGAGGCTGAAGCTTTCTTT. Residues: CASSLYWGSEAEAFF.

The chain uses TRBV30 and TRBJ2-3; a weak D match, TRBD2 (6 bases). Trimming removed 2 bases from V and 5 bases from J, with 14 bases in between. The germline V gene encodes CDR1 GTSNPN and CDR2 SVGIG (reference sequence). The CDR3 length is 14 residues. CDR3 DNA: TGTGCCTGGAGTAGGGACTTTATGCGAGATACGCAGTATTTT. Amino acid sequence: CAWSRDFMRDTQYF.

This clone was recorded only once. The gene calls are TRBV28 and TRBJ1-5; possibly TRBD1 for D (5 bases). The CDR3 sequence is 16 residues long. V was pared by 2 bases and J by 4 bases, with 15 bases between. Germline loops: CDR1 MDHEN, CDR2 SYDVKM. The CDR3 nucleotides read TGTGCCAGCAGTTTAGGCTCTCCTGGGGGGAATCAGCCCCAGCATTTT. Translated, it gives CASSLGSPGGNQPQHF.

The DNA of the CDR3 is TGCGCCAGCAGACAGGGGTTTGGCTACACCTTC. Protein product: CASRQGFGYTF. The J gene is TRBJ1-2, the V gene TRBV5-1, with 7 bases lining up with TRBD1. With 5 bases clipped from V and 7 bases from J, the junction kept 2 bases outside the gene matches. The CDR3 is 11 residues long. Germline V lookup: CDR1 SGHRS, CDR2 YFSETQ.

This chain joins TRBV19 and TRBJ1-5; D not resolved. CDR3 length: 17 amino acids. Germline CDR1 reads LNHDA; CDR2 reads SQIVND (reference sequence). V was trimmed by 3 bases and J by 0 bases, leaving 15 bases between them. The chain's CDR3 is CASSIGAGRDSNQPQHF. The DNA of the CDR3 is TGTGCCAGTAGTATTGGAGCCGGGAGAGATAGCAATCAGCCCCAGCATTTT.

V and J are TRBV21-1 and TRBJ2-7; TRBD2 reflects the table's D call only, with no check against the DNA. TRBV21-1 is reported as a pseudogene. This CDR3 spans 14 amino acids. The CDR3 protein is CATGLLQGDYEQYF. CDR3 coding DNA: TGTGCCACCGGACTACTGCAAGGGGACTACGAGCAGTACTTC.

CDR3: CASSLMATQETQYF. The DNA for the CDR3 is TGCGCCAGCAGTTTAATGGCTACCCAAGAGACCCAGTACTTC. The gene calls are TRBV5-1 and TRBJ2-5, with D hard to call. Germline CDR1 and CDR2: SGHRS and YFSETQ. This CDR3 contains 14 residues. V was pared by 5 bases and J by 1 base, with 12 bases between.

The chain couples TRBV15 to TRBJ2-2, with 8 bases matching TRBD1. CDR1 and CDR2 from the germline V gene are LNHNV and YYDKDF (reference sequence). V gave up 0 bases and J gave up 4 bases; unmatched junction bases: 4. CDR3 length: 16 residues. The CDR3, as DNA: TGTGCCACCAGCAGAGATCGCAGGGGGCTCACCGGGGAGCTGTTTTTT. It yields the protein CATSRDRRGLTGELFF. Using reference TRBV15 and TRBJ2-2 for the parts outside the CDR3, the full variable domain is DAMVIQNPRYQVTQFGKPVTLSCSQTLNHNVMYWYQQKSSQAPKLLFHYYDKDFNNEADTPDNFQSRRPNTSFCFLDIRSPGLGDTAMYLCATSRDRRGLTGELFFGEGSRLTVL.

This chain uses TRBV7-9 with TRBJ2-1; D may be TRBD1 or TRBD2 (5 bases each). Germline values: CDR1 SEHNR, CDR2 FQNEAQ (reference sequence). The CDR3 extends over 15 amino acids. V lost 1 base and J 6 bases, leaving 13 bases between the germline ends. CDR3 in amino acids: CASSLDGTDINEQFF. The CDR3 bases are TGTGCCAGCAGCTTAGACGGGACGGATATCAATGAGCAGTTCTTC.